This T cell receptor (beta chain) comes out of a study of T cell repertoires in cytomegalovirus infection. Study summary: Public TCR beta signature analysis indicated the presence of both CMV infection and matching HLA type. Findings of the study overall: Carriage of CMV together with the relevant HLA was identifiable through cumulative public TCR beta family frequency.

The CDR3 length is 14 residues. The germline CDR1 and CDR2 sequences are SGHDT and YYEEEE. V gave up 0 bases and J gave up 2 bases, with 8 bases separating them. MiXCR was run by TCRdb on the reads, yielding one entry per CDR3 protein. The sample records around 530,000 distinct CDR3 sequences, 26% being singletons. A note on this clonotype: Its antigen is not known.

This receptor was obtained from a human donor in good health (CMV status not recorded). Some clones in this sample may be carry-over from other donors' samples. Sequencing was carried out using PBMCs. This chain connects TRBV5-6 to TRBJ2-5; possible D gene TRBD1, 5 bases. DNA of the CDR3: TGTGCCAGCAGCTTGGCCAGGACACAAGAGACCCAGTACTTC. Translation gives CASSLARTQETQYF.